This TCR beta chain was captured by sequencing in a study of T cell repertoires in cytomegalovirus infection. Study-level background: Indicated by public TCR beta signatures were CMV infection and matching HLA type. Study findings and constraints: Identification of carriers of CMV plus the relevant HLA was performed using cumulative public TCR beta family frequency.

MiXCR was run by TCRdb on the reads, yielding one entry per CDR3 protein. The sample lists more than 400,000 distinct CDR3 sequences, 26% occurring once. The V gene lost 2 bases and the J gene lost 4 bases, with 17 bases spanning the gap. CDR1 and CDR2 (germline): SGHVS, FNYEAQ. The CDR3 loop spans 16 amino acids. This clonotype was seen more than once but under ten times. Its antigen is currently unknown. The V and J genes are TRBV7-6 and TRBJ2-5; D is ambiguous. This receptor was taken from a human donor in good health (CMV status not recorded). Some clones in this sample may be carry-over from other donors' samples. The sample consisted of PBMCs. The CDR3 loop reads CASSLTPPGPLETQYF. CDR3 nucleotides: TGTGCCAGCAGCTTAACCCCCCCAGGCCCCTTAGAGACCCAGTACTTC.